These 4 T cell receptor beta chains were all obtained from the same sample, sequenced in a study of OX40 agonist ivuxolimab in advanced cancers. This table comes from immunoSEQ multiplex PCR, and its TCRdb copy is limited to in-frame clones, with some not included. Here the sample spans approximately 28,000 clones, about 82% being singletons. This sample comprised CD4+ or CD8+ T cells sorted from blood, obtained in a trial of the OX40 agonist ivuxolimab. The receptors were gathered from an adult with an advanced solid tumor such as melanoma, head and neck, liver or kidney cancer.

This chain joins TRBV10-1 and TRBJ2-7; D unresolved. There are 12 residues in the CDR3. Germline values: CDR1 WNHNN, CDR2 SYGVQD (reference sequence). Between the trimmed V and J ends, which lost 8 bases and 0 bases, there was a span of 8 bases. The CDR3 spells CASARTSYEQYF. Written as DNA, the CDR3 is TGCGCCAGCGCGAGGACCTCCTACGAGCAGTACTTC.

This rearrangement joins TRBV10-2 to TRBJ2-1; D is ambiguous. CDR1 and CDR2 (germline): WSHSY, SAAADI. V was clipped by 3 bases and J by 0 bases, with 9 bases between them. The length of the CDR3 is 15 residues. The CDR3 nucleotides are TGCGCCAGCAGTGATTCAACCAACTCCTACAATGAGCAGTTCTTC. Translation: CASSDSTNSYNEQFF.

V is TRBV19 and J is TRBJ2-5, with D possibly being TRBD1 (6 bases). Judging by the DNA end, TRBJ2-7 fits better; the J call may be wrong. Germline V gene data show CDR1 as LNHDA and CDR2 as SQIVND (reference sequence). CDR3 length equals 15 residues. CDR3 protein: CASSLTGTPTYEQYF. The CDR3 bases are TGTGCCAGTAGTCTTACCGGGACACCCACCTACGAGCAGTACTTC.

This chain links TRBV10-3 with TRBJ2-7; 7 positions agree with TRBD2. Germline V CDR1 and CDR2: ENHRY, SYGVKD. The CDR3 contains 10 residues. After removal of 10 bases from V and 3 bases from J, the junction contained 0 bases not matched to a gene. The chain's CDR3 is CASGSYEQYF. The DNA for the CDR3 is TGTGCCAGCGGGAGCTACGAGCAGTACTTC.